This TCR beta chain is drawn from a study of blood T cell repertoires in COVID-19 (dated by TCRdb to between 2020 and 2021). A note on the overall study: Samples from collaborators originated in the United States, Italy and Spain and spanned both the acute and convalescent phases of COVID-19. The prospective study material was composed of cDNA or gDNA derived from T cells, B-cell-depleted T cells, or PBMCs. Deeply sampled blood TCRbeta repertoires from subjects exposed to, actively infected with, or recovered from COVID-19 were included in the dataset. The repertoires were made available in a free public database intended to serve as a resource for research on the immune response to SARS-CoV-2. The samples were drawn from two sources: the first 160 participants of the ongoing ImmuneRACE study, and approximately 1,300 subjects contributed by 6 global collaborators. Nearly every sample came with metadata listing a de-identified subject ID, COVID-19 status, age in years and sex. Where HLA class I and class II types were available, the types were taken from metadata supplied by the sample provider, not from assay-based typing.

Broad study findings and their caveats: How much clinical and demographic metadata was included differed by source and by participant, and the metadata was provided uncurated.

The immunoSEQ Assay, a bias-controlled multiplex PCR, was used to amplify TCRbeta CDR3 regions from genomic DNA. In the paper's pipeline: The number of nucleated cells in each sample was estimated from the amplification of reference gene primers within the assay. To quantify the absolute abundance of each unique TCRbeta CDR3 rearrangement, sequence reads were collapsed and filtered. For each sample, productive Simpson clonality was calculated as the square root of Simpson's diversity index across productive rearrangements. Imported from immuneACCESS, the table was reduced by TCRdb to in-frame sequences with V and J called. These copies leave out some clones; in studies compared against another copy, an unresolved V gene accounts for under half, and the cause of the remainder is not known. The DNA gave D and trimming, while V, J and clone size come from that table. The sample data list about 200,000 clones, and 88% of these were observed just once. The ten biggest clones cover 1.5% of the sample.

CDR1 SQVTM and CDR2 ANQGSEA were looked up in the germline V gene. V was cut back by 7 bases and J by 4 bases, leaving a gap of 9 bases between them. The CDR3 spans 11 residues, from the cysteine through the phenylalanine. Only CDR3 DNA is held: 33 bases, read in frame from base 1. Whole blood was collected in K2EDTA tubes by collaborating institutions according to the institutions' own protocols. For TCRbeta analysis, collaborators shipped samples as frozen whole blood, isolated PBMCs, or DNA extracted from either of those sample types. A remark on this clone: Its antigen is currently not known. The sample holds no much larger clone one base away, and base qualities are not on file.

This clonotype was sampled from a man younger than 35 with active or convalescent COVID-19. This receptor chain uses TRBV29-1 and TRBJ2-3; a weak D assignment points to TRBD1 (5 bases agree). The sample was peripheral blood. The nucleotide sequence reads TGCAGCGGGCAGGGCGCAGATACGCAGTATTTT. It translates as CSGQGADTQYF.